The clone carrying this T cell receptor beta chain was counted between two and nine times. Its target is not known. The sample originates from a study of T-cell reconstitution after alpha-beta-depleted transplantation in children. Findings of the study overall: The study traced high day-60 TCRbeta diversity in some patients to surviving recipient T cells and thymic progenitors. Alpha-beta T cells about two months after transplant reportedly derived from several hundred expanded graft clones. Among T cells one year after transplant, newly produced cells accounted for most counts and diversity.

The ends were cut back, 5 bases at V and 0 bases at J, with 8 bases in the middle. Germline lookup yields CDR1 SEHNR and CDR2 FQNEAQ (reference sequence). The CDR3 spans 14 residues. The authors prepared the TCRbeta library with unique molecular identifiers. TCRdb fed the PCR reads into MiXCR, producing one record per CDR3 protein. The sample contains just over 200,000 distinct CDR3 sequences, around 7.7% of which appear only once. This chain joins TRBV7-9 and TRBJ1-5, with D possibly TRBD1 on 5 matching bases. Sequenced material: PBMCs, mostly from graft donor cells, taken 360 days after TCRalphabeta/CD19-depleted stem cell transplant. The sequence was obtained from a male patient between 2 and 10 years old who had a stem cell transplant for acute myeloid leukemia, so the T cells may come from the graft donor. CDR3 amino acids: CASSRDLSNQPQHF. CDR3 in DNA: TGTGCCAGCAGCCGGGACCTTAGCAATCAGCCCCAGCATTTT. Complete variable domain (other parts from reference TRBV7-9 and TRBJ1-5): DTGVSQNPRHKITKRGQNVTFRCDPISEHNRLYWYRQTLGQGPEFLTYFQNEAQLEKSRLLSDRFSAERPKGSFSTLEIQRTEQGDSAMYLCASSRDLSNQPQHFGDGTRLSIL.